This T cell receptor beta chain was sequenced in a study of human T cells and chemical hapten exposure. Across the study: Patch testing was performed with 0.01% DPC on the upper back, with reading at 6 days. Alopecia areata, totalis or universalis affected patients who were mostly female.

The table lists this clonotype with a few counts. Time point described: patch test 2, 6 weeks after DPC sensitization. The treatment here: therapeutic diphenylcyclopropenone sensitization with weekly scalp DPC. MiXCR, applied by TCRdb to the RACE reads, yields one record per CDR3 protein. This sample carries under 100,000 distinct CDR3 sequences, about 10% of them seen once, and the ten largest clones take around 5%. Trimming pared 5 bases from V and 0 bases from J, leaving 8 bases between. The CDR3 spans 13 residues. Germline CDR1 is WSHSY and CDR2 is SAAADI. The sample was whole blood, taken in connection with sensitization to the hapten diphenylcyclopropenone (DPC). This clonotype was sampled from a woman aged 50 to 60 with alopecia areata. Some clones in this sample may be carry-over from other donors' samples. This chain links TRBV10-2 with TRBJ2-7; no definite D call. DNA for the CDR3: TGCGCCAGCAGTCGGCAGCCCTCCTACGAGCAGTACTTC. The encoded protein is CASSRQPSYEQYF.